The 19 T cell receptor beta chains in this list originate from one sample, sequenced in a study of blood T cell repertoires in COVID-19. Produced via immunoSEQ multiplex PCR; TCRdb's table is partial and in-frame only. The data contain over 55,000 clones, around 79% of them singletons. Sequencing used peripheral blood. The receptors derive from a human donor in a cohort sampled during active COVID-19.

The rearrangement links TRBV7-2 to TRBJ1-5, with 10 bases lining up with TRBD1. CDR3 length: 14 amino acids. Germline CDR1 is SGHTA and CDR2 is FQGNSA. The V and J ends lost 5 bases and 8 bases, in that order; junction bases with no gene match: 6. CDR3 sequence (DNA): TGTGCCAGCAGCCAGCGGGGACAGGGGAAGCCCCAGCATTTT. Its protein is CASSQRGQGKPQHF.

The chain uses TRBV11-2 and TRBJ2-2; TRBD2 matches 11 bases. The V and J ends lost 10 bases and 1 base, in that order; junction bases with no gene match: 2. Germline loops: CDR1 SGHAT, CDR2 FQNNGV. The CDR3 is 14 residues long. The CDR3 nucleotides read TGTGCCATCGGGACTAGCGGGAACACCGGGGAGCTGTTTTTT. Encoded protein: CAIGTSGNTGELFF.

The chain uses TRBV25-1 and TRBJ1-2, with TRBD1 matching 11 bases. The CDR3 is 13 residues long. V lost 7 bases, J lost 8 bases, and 6 bases stayed unmatched. The germline CDR1 and CDR2 sequences are MGHDK and SYGVNS. CDR3: CASIGQGARGYTF. In nucleotides, the CDR3 is TGTGCCAGCATAGGACAGGGGGCTCGGGGCTACACCTTC.

This clone has more than one count but fewer than ten. The chain carries TRBV12-3 or TRBV12-4 and TRBJ1-2; maybe TRBD1 (5 bases). The CDR3 spans 13 residues. With 3 bases removed from V and 3 bases from J, the gap between germline ends came to 8 bases. CDR3 loop: CASSLGLDYGYTF. The CDR3 DNA sequence: TGTGCCAGCAGTTTGGGACTAGACTATGGCTACACCTTC.

The chain is built from TRBV5-6 and TRBJ2-1; TRBD2 agrees at 10 bases. The CDR3 consists of 15 residues. Germline V lookup: CDR1 SGHDT, CDR2 YYEEEE. V shed 5 bases and J 4 bases; nucleotides not matched to a gene: 6. The CDR3 DNA reads TGTGCCAGCAGGAACGGACTAGCGGCGTACAATGAGCAGTTCTTC. This encodes CASRNGLAAYNEQFF. The complete variable domain, with remaining parts taken from reference TRBV5-6 and TRBJ2-1, reads DAGVTQSPTHLIKTRGQQVTLRCSPKSGHDTVSWYQQALGQGPQFIFQYYEEEERQRGNFPDRFSGHQFPNYSSELNVNALLLGDSALYLCASRNGLAAYNEQFFGPGTRLTVL.

The rearrangement joins TRBV3-1 (or the pseudogene TRBV3-2) to TRBJ2-7, with TRBD2 identical over 13 bases. Germline V gene data show CDR1 as LGHDT and CDR2 as YNNKEL (reference sequence). V lost 4 bases and J lost 3; bases outside the gene matches: 3. The length of the CDR3 is 15 residues. CDR3 protein: CASSRGTSGIYEQYF. The CDR3 DNA follows: TGTGCCAGCAGCCGGGGGACTAGCGGGATCTACGAGCAGTACTTC.

The chain employs TRBV5-8 and TRBJ1-6, with no clear D. Trimming stripped 4 bases from V and 0 bases from J, with 14 bases between. The CDR3 spans 17 residues. CDR1 and CDR2 from the germline V gene are SGHTS and YDEGEE. The CDR3 DNA sequence: TGTGCCAGCAGCCCCCCCCTTTCGAGCTCCTATAATTCACCCCTCCACTTT. This gives the protein CASSPPLSSSYNSPLHF.

The chain is built from TRBV24-1 and TRBJ2-2, with D perhaps matching TRBD1 (5 bases). The ends were cut back, 2 bases at V and 7 bases at J, with 13 bases in the middle. This CDR3 contains 15 residues. The germline CDR1 and CDR2 sequences are KGHDR and SFDVKD. The CDR3 sequence is CATSDSLGRVGELFF. The CDR3 region has the DNA TGTGCCACCAGTGATTCGCTGGGGCGCGTCGGGGAGCTGTTTTTT.

The chain recombines TRBV28 with TRBJ1-5; perhaps TRBD1 as D (6 bases). The CDR3 has 16 residues. Germline CDR1 MDHEN, CDR2 SYDVKM. V dropped 5 bases and J dropped 4 bases, with 18 bases sitting between them. This CDR3 is CASSPWGGGGNQPQHF. CDR3 nucleotide sequence: TGTGCCAGCAGTCCTTGGGGAGGGGGAGGTAATCAGCCCCAGCATTTT.

This sequence joins TRBV27 and TRBJ1-1; unclear D gene. The CDR3 is 13 residues long. V was pared by 3 bases and J by 7 bases, with 12 bases between. Germline lookup yields CDR1 MNHEY and CDR2 SMNVEV (reference sequence). This CDR3 is CASSLRVVDEAFF. Here the CDR3 DNA reads TGTGCCAGCAGTTTGAGGGTGGTGGATGAAGCTTTCTTT.

CDR3 loop: CASSLRPGSTEAFF. The CDR3 bases are TGCGCCAGCAGCTTGAGGCCGGGGAGTACTGAAGCTTTCTTT. The chain joins TRBV5-1 to TRBJ1-1; no definite D call. CDR1 and CDR2 from the germline V gene are SGHRS and YFSETQ. The CDR3 sequence is 14 residues long. Deletions cut 1 base from V and 5 bases from J, with 12 bases between.

In DNA, the CDR3 is TGTGCCATCAGTGAGTCGACGAGAATAGACTGGACAGGGAGGTATGGCTACACCTTC. It yields the protein CAISESTRIDWTGRYGYTF. The chain has TRBV10-3 and TRBJ1-2; 8 bases fit TRBD1. The ends lost 0 bases at V and 5 bases at J; junction bases unmatched: 17. Germline V gene data show CDR1 as ENHRY and CDR2 as SYGVKD. The CDR3 runs 19 residues.

This chain links TRBV29-1 with TRBJ1-5; TRBD1 aligns across 7 bases. Losses at the gene ends were 4 bases for V and 4 bases for J; bases not matched to a gene: 7. The length of the CDR3 is 14 residues. The germline gives CDR1 SQVTM, CDR2 ANQGSEA. The CDR3, as DNA: TGCAGCGTTGGGGGCTCAGGGGGGAATCAGCCCCAGCATTTT. Protein product: CSVGGSGGNQPQHF.

At least ten counts were recorded for this clone. The CDR3 here is CASSQRREREKLHEQYF. As DNA, the CDR3 is TGTGCCAGCAGCCAAAGGAGGGAGCGGGAGAAGCTACACGAGCAGTACTTC. This chain joins TRBV3-1 (or the pseudogene TRBV3-2) and TRBJ2-7; 8 bases agree with TRBD2. The junction had 14 bases not matched to a gene; V was cut back by 2 bases and J by 5 bases. Germline V CDR1 and CDR2: LGHDT, YNNKEL (reference sequence). The CDR3 contains 17 residues.

The rearrangement links TRBV7-9 to TRBJ2-5, with D perhaps matching TRBD2 (6 bases). Germline V CDR1 and CDR2: SEHNR, FQNEAQ (reference sequence). The CDR3 is made up of 12 amino acids. V was cut by 5 bases and J by 5 bases, with 9 bases left in between. DNA of the CDR3: TGTGCCAGCAGCCGACGGGGGGAGACCCAGTACTTC. Translated: CASSRRGETQYF.

This rearrangement joins TRBV27 to TRBJ2-1; D may be TRBD1 (5 bases). The CDR3 is made up of 14 amino acids. The ends were cut back, 4 bases at V and 1 base at J, with 8 bases in the middle. Germline CDR1 and CDR2: MNHEY and SMNVEV (reference sequence). The chain's CDR3 is CASSSRQSYNEQFF. DNA of the CDR3: TGTGCCAGCAGTTCCCGACAGTCCTACAATGAGCAGTTCTTC.

Concerning this clone: At one boundary the junction diverges from the germline segment, which might be a read error. This chain links TRBV7-7 with TRBJ2-3; TRBD2 aligns across 7 bases. Germline CDR1 SSHAT, CDR2 FNYEAQ (reference sequence). CDR3 length: 14 amino acids. The CDR3, as DNA: TGTGCTAGCAGCTTGGGAGGGCCGGCAGATACGCAGTATTTT. Translated, it gives CASSLGGPADTQYF.

The rearrangement joins TRBV24-1 to TRBJ2-2, with TRBD1 matching over 11 bases. V shed 9 bases and J 4 bases; nucleotides not matched to a gene: 3. Germline assignment: CDR1 KGHDR and CDR2 SFDVKD. The CDR3 loop spans 14 amino acids. The CDR3 reads CATRDRGTTGELFF. For the CDR3, the DNA is TGTGCCACCCGGGACAGGGGGACCACCGGGGAGCTGTTTTTT.

The rearrangement uses TRBV28 and TRBJ1-2; TRBD1 aligns across 10 bases. There are 14 residues in the CDR3. V lost 5 bases to trimming and J lost 7 bases; unmatched junction nucleotides: 7. The germline V gene encodes CDR1 MDHEN and CDR2 SYDVKM. The CDR3 loop is CASSRQGAVVGYTF. CDR3 nucleotide sequence: TGTGCCAGCAGTCGACAGGGGGCAGTAGTTGGCTACACCTTC.